What follows describes a single TCR beta chain. The data were taken from a study of OX40 agonist ivuxolimab in advanced cancers. Study background: Patient treatment consisted of intravenous ivuxolimab administration every 2 weeks at 0.01 to 10 mg/kg.

Trimming left V 0 bases short and J 7 bases short, with 10 bases between. The CDR3 loop spans 15 amino acids. CDR1 is KGHSH, CDR2 LQKENI, per germline. Method: immunoSEQ multiplex PCR; TCRdb's copy keeps in-frame clones and lacks some. The sample contains around 98,000 clones, around nine tenths of which appear only once. This TCR was sampled from an adult with an advanced solid tumor such as melanoma, head and neck, liver or kidney cancer. Source: CD4+ or CD8+ T cells sorted from blood, taken in a trial of the OX40 agonist ivuxolimab. This chain joins TRBV18 and TRBJ1-6, with D tentatively TRBD1 (5 bases). Written as DNA, the CDR3 is TGTGCCAGCTCACCACCGACGACAGTGAATTCACCCCTCCACTTT. Encoded protein: CASSPPTTVNSPLHF.